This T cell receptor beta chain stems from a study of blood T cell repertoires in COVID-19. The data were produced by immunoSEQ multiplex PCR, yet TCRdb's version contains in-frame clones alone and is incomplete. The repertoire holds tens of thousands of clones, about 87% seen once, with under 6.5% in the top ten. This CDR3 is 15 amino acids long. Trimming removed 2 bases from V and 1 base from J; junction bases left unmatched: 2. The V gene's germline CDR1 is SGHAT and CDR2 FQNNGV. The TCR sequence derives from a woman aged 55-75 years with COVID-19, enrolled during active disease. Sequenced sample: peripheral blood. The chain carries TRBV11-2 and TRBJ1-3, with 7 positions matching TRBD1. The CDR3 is CASSLTGASGNTIYF. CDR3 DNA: TGTGCCAGCAGCTTAACAGGGGCGTCTGGAAACACCATATATTTT.